This TCR beta chain was observed in a study of blood T cell repertoires in COVID-19 (TCRdb year 2020). Regarding the complete study: The collaborator samples originated in the United States, Italy and Spain and spanned the acute and convalescent phases of COVID-19. The sample metadata nearly always contained a de-identified subject ID, COVID-19 status, age in years and sex. Where available, HLA class I and class II types were taken from metadata supplied by the sample provider and were not determined by assay-based typing. A freely available public database, intended as a resource for researchers studying the immune response to SARS-CoV-2, is where the repertoires were released. The prospective study material was composed of cDNA or gDNA derived from T cells, B-cell-depleted T cells, or PBMCs. Deeply sampled blood TCRbeta repertoires from subjects exposed to, actively infected with, or recovered from COVID-19 were included in the dataset. Samples came from the ongoing ImmuneRACE study (first 160 participants) plus 1,254 subjects from 6 global collaborators. Points the paper makes about the study in general: How much clinical and demographic metadata was included differed by source and by participant, and the metadata was provided uncurated.

The immunoSEQ Assay, a bias-controlled multiplex PCR, was used to amplify TCRbeta CDR3 regions from genomic DNA. In the source study's methods: The number of nucleated cells in each sample was estimated by amplification of reference gene primers within the assay. To quantify the absolute abundance of each unique TCRbeta CDR3 rearrangement, sequence reads were collapsed and filtered. For each sample, productive Simpson clonality was calculated as the square root of Simpson's diversity index across productive rearrangements. TCRdb limited this immuneACCESS table to in-frame rearrangements with V and J called. A share of clones is missing; checked studies link under half to unresolved V genes, and the rest is unexplained. That table is the source of V, J and clone size, and D and trimming were worked out from the DNA. For this sample there are about 220,000 clones; about 83% appear just once. 3.6% of the sample is taken by the ten largest.

Trimming costs V 0 bases and J 6 bases, and their ends lie 12 bases apart. The CDR3 contains 14 residues, cysteine and phenylalanine counted. Of all the DNA, just the CDR3 is kept, 42 bases in frame from base 1. CDR1 SGHRS and CDR2 YFSETQ are derived from the germline V gene. Participants in the prospective study were enrolled through a virtual design, were aged about 18 to 90 years, and lived in about two dozen United States geographic areas. To assign participants to cohorts, the prospective study relied on clinical history that participants themselves reported in a screening survey and a study questionnaire. A participant counted as exposed if, within 2 weeks of entering the study, that participant had been in contact with someone who had a PCR-confirmed or clinician-diagnosed COVID-19 case. Mobile phlebotomists in the prospective study collected whole blood, serum and a nasopharyngeal or oropharyngeal swab from every participant. Additional blood draws and questionnaires over a 2-month period could optionally be provided by prospective study participants. Before DNA extraction, blood samples from the prospective study were shipped at room temperature or frozen.

As regards this clone: Its cognate antigen has yet to be identified. Base qualities are not at hand, and no much larger clone is one base apart.

This TCR came from a middle-aged woman who had been exposed to COVID-19. Recombination joined TRBV5-1 with TRBJ1-1; the D gene remains uncertain. Sequencing was done on a sample of PBMCs or T cells enriched from blood (not recorded which). Here the CDR3 is given as CASSLGYMASEAFF. The DNA sequence is TGCGCCAGCAGCTTGGGGTATATGGCCTCTGAAGCTTTCTTT.